This TCR beta chain was observed in a study of T cell responses to AZD1222 COVID-19 vaccine. Study findings and constraints: The study sampled repertoires only after the peak T cell response.

In its sample, this clone was seen a few times. Its antigen is unknown. Germline V gene sequence: CDR1 MRHNA, CDR2 SNTAGT. This CDR3 region has 13 residues. The germline V and J ends were trimmed by 2 bases and 8 bases, with 12 bases remaining between them. Clones were read by immunoSEQ multiplex PCR, and TCRdb kept only the in-frame ones, dropping some. The sample has about 120,000 clones, roughly 92% seen once. This material consisted of peripheral blood, taken on day 0 of AZD1222 vaccination. The source of this sequence is an adult in good health. The genes are TRBV6-4 and TRBJ1-2; D ambiguous. This CDR3 reads CASSDREEGGYTF. CDR3 DNA: TGTGCCAGCAGTGACAGGGAAGAGGGAGGCTACACCTTC.